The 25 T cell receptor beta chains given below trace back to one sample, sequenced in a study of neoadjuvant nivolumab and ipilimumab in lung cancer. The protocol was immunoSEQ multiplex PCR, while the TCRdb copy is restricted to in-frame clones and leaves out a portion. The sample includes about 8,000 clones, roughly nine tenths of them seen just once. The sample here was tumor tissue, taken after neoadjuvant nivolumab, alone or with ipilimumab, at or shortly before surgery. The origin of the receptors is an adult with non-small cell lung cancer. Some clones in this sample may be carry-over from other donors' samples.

CDR3 protein: CASTGTGSSYEQYF. The CDR3 nucleotides are TGTGCCAGCACTGGAACAGGGAGCTCCTACGAGCAGTACTTC. V is TRBV2 and J is TRBJ2-7; tentative D call: TRBD1 (6 bases). The V gene lost 7 bases and the J gene lost 0 bases, with 13 bases spanning the gap. This CDR3 spans 14 amino acids. Germline CDR1 and CDR2: SNHLY and FYNNEI.

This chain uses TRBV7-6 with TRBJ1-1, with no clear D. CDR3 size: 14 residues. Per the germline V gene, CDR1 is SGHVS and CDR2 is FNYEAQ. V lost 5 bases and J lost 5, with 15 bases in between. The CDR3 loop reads CASSAPSTFTEAFF. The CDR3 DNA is TGTGCCAGCAGCGCGCCGTCGACGTTTACTGAAGCTTTCTTT.

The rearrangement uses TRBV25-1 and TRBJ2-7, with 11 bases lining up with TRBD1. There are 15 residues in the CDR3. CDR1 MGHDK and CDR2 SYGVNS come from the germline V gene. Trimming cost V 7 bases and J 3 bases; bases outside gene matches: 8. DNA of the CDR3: TGTGCCAGCACCCCCAAGGGGACAGGGGGCTACGAGCAGTACTTC. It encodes CASTPKGTGGYEQYF.

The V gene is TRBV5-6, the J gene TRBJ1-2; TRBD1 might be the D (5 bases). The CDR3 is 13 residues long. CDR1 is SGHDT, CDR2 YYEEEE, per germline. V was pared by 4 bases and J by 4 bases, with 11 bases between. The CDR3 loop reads CASSVRVSYGYTF. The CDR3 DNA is TGTGCCAGCAGCGTCAGGGTTTCCTATGGCTACACCTTC.

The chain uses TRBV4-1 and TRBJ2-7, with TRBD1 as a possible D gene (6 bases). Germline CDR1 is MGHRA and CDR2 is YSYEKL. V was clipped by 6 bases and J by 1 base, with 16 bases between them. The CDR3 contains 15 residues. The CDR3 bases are TGCGCCAGCAGAGAGGGGGATAAAACTTCCTACGAGCAGTACTTC. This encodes CASREGDKTSYEQYF.

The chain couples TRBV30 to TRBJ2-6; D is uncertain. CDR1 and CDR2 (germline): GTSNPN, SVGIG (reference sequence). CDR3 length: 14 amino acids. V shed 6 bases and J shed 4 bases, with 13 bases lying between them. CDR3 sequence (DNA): TGTGCCTGTTCCCCGCCCGGCGGGGCCAACGTCCTGACTTTC. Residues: CACSPPGGANVLTF.

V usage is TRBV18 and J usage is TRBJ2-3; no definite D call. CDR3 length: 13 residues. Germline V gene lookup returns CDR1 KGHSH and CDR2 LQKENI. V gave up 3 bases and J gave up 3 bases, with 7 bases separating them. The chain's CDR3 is CASSPAITDTQYF. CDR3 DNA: TGTGCCAGCTCACCGGCGATAACAGATACGCAGTATTTT. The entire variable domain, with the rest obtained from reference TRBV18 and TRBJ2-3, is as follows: NAGVMQNPRHLVRRRGQEARLRCSPMKGHSHVYWYRQLPEEGLKFMVYLQKENIIDESGMPKERFSAEFPKEGPSILRIQQVVRGDSAAYFCASSPAITDTQYFGPGTRLTVL.

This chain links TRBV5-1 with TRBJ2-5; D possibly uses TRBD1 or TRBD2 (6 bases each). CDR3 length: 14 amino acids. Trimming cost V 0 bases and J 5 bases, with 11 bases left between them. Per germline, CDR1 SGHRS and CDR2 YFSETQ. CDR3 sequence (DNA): TGCGCCAGCAGCTTGGAACGGGGGCGGGAGACCCAGTACTTC. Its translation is CASSLERGRETQYF.

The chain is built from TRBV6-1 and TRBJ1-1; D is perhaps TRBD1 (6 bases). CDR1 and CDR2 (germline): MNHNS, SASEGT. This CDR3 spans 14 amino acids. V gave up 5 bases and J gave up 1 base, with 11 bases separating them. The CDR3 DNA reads TGTGCCAGCAGTAGGGGGTTAGAGAACACTGAAGCTTTCTTT. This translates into CASSRGLENTEAFF.

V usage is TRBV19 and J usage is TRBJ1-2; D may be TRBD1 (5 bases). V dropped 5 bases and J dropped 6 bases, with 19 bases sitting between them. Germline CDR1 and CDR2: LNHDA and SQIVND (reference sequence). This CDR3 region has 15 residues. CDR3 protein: CASSPPRGTGNGYTF. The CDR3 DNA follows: TGTGCCAGTAGTCCGCCACGGGGGACTGGGAATGGCTACACCTTC. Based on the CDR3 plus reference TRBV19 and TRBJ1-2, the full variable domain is DGGITQSPKYLFRKEGQNVTLSCEQNLNHDAMYWYRQDPGQGLRLIYYSQIVNDFQKGDIAEGYSVSREKKESFPLTVTSAQKNPTAFYLCASSPPRGTGNGYTFGSGTRLTVV.

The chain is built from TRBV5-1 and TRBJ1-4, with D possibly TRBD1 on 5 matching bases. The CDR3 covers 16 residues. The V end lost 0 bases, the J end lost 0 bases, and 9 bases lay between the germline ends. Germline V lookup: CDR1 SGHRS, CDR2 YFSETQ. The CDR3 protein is CASSLETGATNEKLFF. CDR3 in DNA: TGCGCCAGCAGCTTGGAAACAGGTGCAACTAATGAAAAACTGTTTTTT.

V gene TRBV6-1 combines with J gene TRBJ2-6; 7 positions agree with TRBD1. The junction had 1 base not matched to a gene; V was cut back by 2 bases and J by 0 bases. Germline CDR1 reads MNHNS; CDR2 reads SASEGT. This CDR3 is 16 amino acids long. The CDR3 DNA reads TGTGCCAGCAGTGAAAGACAGGGCTCTGGGGCCAACGTCCTGACTTTC. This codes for CASSERQGSGANVLTF.

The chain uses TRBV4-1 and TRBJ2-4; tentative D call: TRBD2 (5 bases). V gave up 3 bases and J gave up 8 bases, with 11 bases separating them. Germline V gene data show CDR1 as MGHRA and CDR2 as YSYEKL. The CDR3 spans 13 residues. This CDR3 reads CASSHTSGYIQYF. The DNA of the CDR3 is TGCGCCAGCAGCCACACCAGCGGATACATTCAGTACTTC.

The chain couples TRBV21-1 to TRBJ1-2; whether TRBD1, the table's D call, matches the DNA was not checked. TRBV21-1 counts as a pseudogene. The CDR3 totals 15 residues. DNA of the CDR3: TGTGCCAGCAGCCACGTCAGGGACAGAAACTATGGCTACACCTTC. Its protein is CASSHVRDRNYGYTF.

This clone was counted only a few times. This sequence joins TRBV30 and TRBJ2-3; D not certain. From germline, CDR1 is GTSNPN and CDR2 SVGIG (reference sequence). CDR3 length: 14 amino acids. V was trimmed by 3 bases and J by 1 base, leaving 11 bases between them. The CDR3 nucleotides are TGTGCCTGGAGCTTAGGGTTAGGCACAGATACGCAGTATTTT. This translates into CAWSLGLGTDTQYF.

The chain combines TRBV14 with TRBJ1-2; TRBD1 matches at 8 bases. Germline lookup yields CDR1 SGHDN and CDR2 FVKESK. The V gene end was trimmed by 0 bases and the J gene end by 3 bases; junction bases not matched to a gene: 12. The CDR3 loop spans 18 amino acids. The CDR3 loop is CASSQDFGAGQADYGYTF. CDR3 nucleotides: TGTGCCAGCAGCCAAGATTTTGGTGCGGGACAGGCTGACTATGGCTACACCTTC.

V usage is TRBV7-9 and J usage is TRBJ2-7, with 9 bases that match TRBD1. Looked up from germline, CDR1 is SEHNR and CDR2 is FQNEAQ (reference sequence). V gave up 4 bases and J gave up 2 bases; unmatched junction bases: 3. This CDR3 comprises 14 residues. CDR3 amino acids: CASSSDRGTYEQYF. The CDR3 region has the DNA TGTGCCAGCAGCTCGGACAGGGGAACCTACGAGCAGTACTTC.

The CDR3: CASSPGPQPQHF. As DNA, the CDR3 is TGTGCCAGCAGTCCGGGACCCCAGCCCCAGCATTTT. V and J are TRBV28 and TRBJ1-5, with a tentative D call TRBD1 (5 bases). The CDR3 is 12 amino acids. Germline V lookup: CDR1 MDHEN, CDR2 SYDVKM. V shed 5 bases and J shed 7 bases, with 9 bases lying between them.

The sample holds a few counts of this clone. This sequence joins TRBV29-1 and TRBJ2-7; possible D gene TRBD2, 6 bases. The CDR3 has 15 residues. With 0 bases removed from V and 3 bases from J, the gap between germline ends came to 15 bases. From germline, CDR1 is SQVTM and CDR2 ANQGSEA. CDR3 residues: CSVEDLRDSGYEQYF. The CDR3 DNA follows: TGCAGCGTTGAAGATCTAAGGGACTCTGGCTACGAGCAGTACTTC.

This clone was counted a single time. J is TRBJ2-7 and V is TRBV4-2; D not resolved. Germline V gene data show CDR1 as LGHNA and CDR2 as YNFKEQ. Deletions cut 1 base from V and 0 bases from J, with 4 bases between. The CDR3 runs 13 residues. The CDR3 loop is CASSQGISYEQYF. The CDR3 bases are TGTGCCAGCAGCCAAGGCATCTCCTACGAGCAGTACTTC.

The DNA of the CDR3 is TGCGCCAGCAGCCAGGGACTCCGTCGGAGCGAGCAGTACTTC. It encodes CASSQGLRRSEQYF. The chain combines TRBV4-3 with TRBJ2-7; the D gene is possibly TRBD2 (6 bases). The germline CDR1 and CDR2 sequences are LGHNA and YSLEER. Trimming cost V 3 bases and J 6 bases, with 15 bases left between them. The CDR3 is 14 residues long.

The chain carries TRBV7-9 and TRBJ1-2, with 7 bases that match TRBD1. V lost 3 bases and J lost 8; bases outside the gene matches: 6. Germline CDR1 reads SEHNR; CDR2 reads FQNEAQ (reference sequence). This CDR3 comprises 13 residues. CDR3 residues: CASSFQGVGGYTF. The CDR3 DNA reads TGTGCCAGCAGCTTCCAGGGGGTAGGAGGCTACACCTTC.

This chain's CDR3 is CASSPSSGNTIYF. The CDR3 nucleotides are TGTGCCAGCTCACCTAGCTCTGGAAACACCATATATTTT. V gene TRBV18 combines with J gene TRBJ1-3; D is undetermined. V lost 3 bases to trimming and J lost 0 bases, with 3 bases between them. Germline CDR1 and CDR2: KGHSH and LQKENI. This CDR3 spans 13 amino acids.

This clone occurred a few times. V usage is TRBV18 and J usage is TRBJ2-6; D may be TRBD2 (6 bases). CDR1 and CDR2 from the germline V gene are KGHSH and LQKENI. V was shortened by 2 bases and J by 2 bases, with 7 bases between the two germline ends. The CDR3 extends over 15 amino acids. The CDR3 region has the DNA TGTGCCAGCTCACCAGGGGAGGCTGGGGCCAACGTCCTGACTTTC. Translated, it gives CASSPGEAGANVLTF.

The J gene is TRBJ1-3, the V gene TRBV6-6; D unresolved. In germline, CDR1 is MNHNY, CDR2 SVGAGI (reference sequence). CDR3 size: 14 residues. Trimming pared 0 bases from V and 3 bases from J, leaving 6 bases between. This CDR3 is CASSYSPDGNTIYF. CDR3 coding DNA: TGTGCCAGCAGTTACTCGCCAGATGGAAACACCATATATTTT.